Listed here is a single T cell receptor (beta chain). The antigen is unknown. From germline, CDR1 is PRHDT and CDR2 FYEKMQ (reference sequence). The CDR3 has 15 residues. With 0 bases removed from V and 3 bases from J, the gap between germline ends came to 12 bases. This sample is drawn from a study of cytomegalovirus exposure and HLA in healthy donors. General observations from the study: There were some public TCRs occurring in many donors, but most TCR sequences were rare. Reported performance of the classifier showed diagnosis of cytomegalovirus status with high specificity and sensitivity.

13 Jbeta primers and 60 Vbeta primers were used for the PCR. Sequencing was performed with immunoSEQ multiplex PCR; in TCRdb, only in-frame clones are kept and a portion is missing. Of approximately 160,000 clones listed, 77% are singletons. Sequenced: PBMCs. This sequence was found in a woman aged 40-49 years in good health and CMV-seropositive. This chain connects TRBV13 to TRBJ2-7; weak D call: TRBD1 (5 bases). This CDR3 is CASSLGGRISYEQYF. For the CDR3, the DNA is TGTGCCAGCAGCTTAGGGGGGCGCATCAGCTACGAGCAGTACTTC.